The text below deals with one T cell receptor (beta chain). This clone's antigen is unknown. Base qualities were left out, and no much larger clone turns up one base away. This sample is part of a study of blood T cells in healthy people across ages (dated by TCRdb to the mid-2010s). At the level of the whole study: In model experiments, template switching captured roughly one uniquely barcoded TCR beta cDNA molecule for every two T cells. The study measured age-related changes in TCR beta repertoire diversity using deep sequencing normalized with unique cDNA molecular identifiers. The donors were split into four age groups: young (average around 15 years), middle-aged (39), aged (approximately 59) and long-lived (approximately 89). To avoid experimental bias, donors of different ages were distributed randomly across sequencing lanes. Two additional independent replicas of 1 million unique cDNA reads from the same blood draw were analyzed for two donors (one aged 18 to 30 and one aged 80 or older). The paper's findings and limits, for the study overall: Because the CMV infection status of the donors was unknown, age-related changes in expanded clonotypes may potentially have been confounded. Since profiling was done on bulk unsorted PBMCs, naive and antigen-experienced compartments could not be conclusively compared. Observed TCR beta diversity per million T cells fell roughly linearly with age, and a significant reduction was already apparent by age around 40. The long-lived group showed more naive CD4+ T cells, fewer expanded clones and increased TCR diversity than the aged group, suggesting age selection. Estimates of total diversity from one million sequenced T cells were regarded as lower bounds and underestimates. A strong correlation was found between observed TCR beta diversity and the percentage of naive T cells measured by flow cytometry.

The library was obtained by 5' RACE. The second PCR ran for roughly 7 to 12 cycles and used a J-beta primer mix along with a sample-barcoded 5' primer. A template-switch 5' adaptor carrying 12 random nucleotides introduced a unique molecular identifier onto each TCR beta cDNA molecule. Each sample yielded at least 2.5 million CDR3-containing paired-end reads. First-strand cDNA was synthesized from all RNA with the Mint cDNA synthesis kit, primed by a TRBC-specific oligonucleotide. Following uracil-DNA glycosylase treatment, all cDNA underwent a first 18-cycle PCR with the universal primers M1SS and BC2_uni_R. In the source study's methods: Normalization of each sample was performed by random selection of 1 million high-quality reads, each carrying a distinct molecular identifier. Instead of being binned into consensus sequences, reads that shared molecular identifiers were thrown out. MiTCR, run with a Q25 quality threshold and the strictest error-elimination algorithm, handled CDR3 identification, clonotype clustering and error correction. Lower-bound total TCR beta diversity was estimated with a nonparametric unseen species model using Euler transformation. TCRdb reran the public reads through fastp at Q25 and MiXCR, keeping productive beta chains. Rows with one shared CDR3 protein collapse into an entry with the most common genes and DNA. TCRdb, not the original authors, processed these V and J calls. For this sample there are roughly 1.9 million distinct CDR3 sequences; roughly two fifths appear just once. Of the sample, roughly 23% is held by the ten largest clones.

Donors were roughly 40 systemically healthy Caucasian individuals from Russia aged roughly 6 to 95 years. Each donor gave about 9.8 milliliters of peripheral blood, drawn into EDTA-treated Vacutainer tubes. PBMCs were isolated by Ficoll-Paque density-gradient centrifugation, with at least 7 million obtained per sample. Total RNA, at least 6 micrograms per sample, was extracted from PBMCs with Trizol reagent. For every donor, flow cytometry on a PBMC aliquot measured the percentage of naive CD45RAhigh/CD27high T cells. V gives up 7 bases and J gives up 0 bases, and the segment between their germline ends measures 12 bases. The CDR3 covers 14 residues, taking in both the cysteine and the phenylalanine. Here the CDR3 DNA is all that survives: 42 bases in frame from base 1. The germline V gene encodes CDR1 SNHLY and CDR2 FYNNEI.

The chain is made from TRBV2 and TRBJ2-5; the D gene is perhaps TRBD2, on 5 matching bases. Sequenced material: blood. This sequence was found in a human donor in good health. The CDR3: CASIRSGNQETQYF. The DNA reads as follows: TGTGCCAGCATTAGGAGCGGAAACCAAGAGACCCAGTACTTC.